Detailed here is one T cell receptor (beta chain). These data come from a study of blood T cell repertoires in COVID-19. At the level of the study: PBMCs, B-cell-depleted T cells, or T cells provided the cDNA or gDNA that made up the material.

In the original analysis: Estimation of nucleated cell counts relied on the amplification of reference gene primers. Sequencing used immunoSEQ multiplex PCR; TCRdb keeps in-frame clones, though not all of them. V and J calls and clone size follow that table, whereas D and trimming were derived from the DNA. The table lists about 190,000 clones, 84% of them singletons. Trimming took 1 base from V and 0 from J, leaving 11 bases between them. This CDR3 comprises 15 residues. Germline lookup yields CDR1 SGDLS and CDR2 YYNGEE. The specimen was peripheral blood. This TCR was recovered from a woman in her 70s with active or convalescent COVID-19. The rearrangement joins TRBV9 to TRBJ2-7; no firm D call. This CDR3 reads CASSVSVSTSYEQYF. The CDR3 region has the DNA TGTGCCAGCAGCGTATCGGTCTCAACCTCCTACGAGCAGTACTTC.